The rows below give T cell receptor beta chains drawn from one sample of a study of T cell responses to AZD1222 COVID-19 vaccine. Clones were sequenced by immunoSEQ multiplex PCR, and TCRdb holds only the in-frame ones, with some missing. In the table there are approximately 110,000 clones, approximately 85% of which are singletons. The specimen was peripheral blood, collected on day 0 of AZD1222 vaccination. These receptors originate from an adult in good health. The CDR3 runs from the conserved cysteine through the conserved F or W. D genes are given only for firm matches. The size of a clone is reported for some rows only, either as once, few or many, or as a class for expanded clones.

TRBV18	.	TRBJ1-4	.	TGTGCCAGCTCACCAGAACAGGCAACTAATGAAAAACTGTTTTTT	CASSPEQATNEKLFF
TRBV5-1	.	TRBJ1-1	.	TGCGCCAGCAGCTTGGCTGGGAATCGGCACACTGAAGCTTTCTTT	CASSLAGNRHTEAFF
TRBV27	.	TRBJ1-1	.	TGTGCCAGCAGCAACATGTGGGACACTGAAGCTTTCTTT	CASSNMWDTEAFF
TRBV5-4	.	TRBJ2-1	.	TGTGCCAGCAGCTTGGGTTGGGGGGGCAGTTCCTACAATGAGCAGTTCTTC	CASSLGWGGSSYNEQFF
TRBV27	.	TRBJ2-1	.	TGTGCCAGCAGTTTATATCCTCGGTACAATGAGCAGTTCTTC	CASSLYPRYNEQFF
TRBV7-6	.	TRBJ2-7	TRBD1	TGTGCCAGCAGCTTAGGAGCCTCTGGGACAGGGACCTACGAGCAGTACTTC	CASSLGASGTGTYEQYF
TRBV5-4	.	TRBJ2-1	.	TGTGCCAGCAGCTTGGACAGGTCCACCTACAATGAGCAGTTCTTC	CASSLDRSTYNEQFF
TRBV28	.	TRBJ2-7	.	TGTGCCAGCAGTTTATGGATGCCCTACGAGCAGTACTTC	CASSLWMPYEQYF
TRBV11-1	.	TRBJ2-7	.	TGTGCCAGCAGCTCGGACCGCTACGAGCAGTACTTC	CASSSDRYEQYF
TRBV7-2	.	TRBJ1-2	.	TGTGCCAGCAGCTCCTGGACAGCCTATGGCTACACCTTC	CASSSWTAYGYTF
TRBV2	.	TRBJ1-5	.	TGTGCCAGCAGTCTAACAGGGAATAGCAATCAGCCCCAGCATTTT	CASSLTGNSNQPQHF
TRBV9	.	TRBJ1-1	.	TGTGCCAGCAGCTTCCAATTGAACACTGAAGCTTTCTTT	CASSFQLNTEAFF
TRBV7-9	.	TRBJ2-1	.	TGTGCCACGACCGAGGGGCAGGTCTACAATGAGCAGTTCTTC	CATTEGQVYNEQFF
TRBV29-1	.	TRBJ2-2	TRBD2	TGCAGCGCCTGGACTAGCGGGGGGGCAATCGGGGAGCTGTTTTTT	CSAWTSGGAIGELFF
TRBV12-3/TRBV12-4	.	TRBJ2-7	.	TGTGCCAGCAGTGGAGGGACGGGCTACGAGCAGTACTTC	CASSGGTGYEQYF
TRBV5-1	.	TRBJ1-6	TRBD1	TGCGCCAGCAGCTTGGCCGCAGGCAGGGGGAATTCACCCCTCCACTTT	CASSLAAGRGNSPLHF
TRBV4-3	.	TRBJ1-2	.	TGCGCCAGCAGCCAAGATCGCCTGGCAGGGGCCTTCTATGGCTACACCTTC	CASSQDRLAGAFYGYTF
TRBV28	few	TRBJ1-6	.	TGTGCCAGCAGTCCGTATAATTCACCCCTCCACTTT	CASSPYNSPLHF
TRBV6-5	.	TRBJ2-4	TRBD1	TGTGCCAGCAGTTCCCAGGGGGAACCAAAAAACATTCAGTACTTC	CASSSQGEPKNIQYF
TRBV3-1/TRBV3-2	.	TRBJ1-3	.	TGTGCCAGCAGCCGCCGGGACCCCTCTGGAAACACCATATATTTT	CASSRRDPSGNTIYF
TRBV6-5	.	TRBJ2-7	.	TGTGCCAGCAGTTACGCCCAGGGCCTTATTCCCTACGAGCAGTACTTC	CASSYAQGLIPYEQYF
TRBV6-1	.	TRBJ1-1	.	TGTGCCAGCAGTGAAAGGTCCCACACTGAAGCTTTCTTT	CASSERSHTEAFF
TRBV6-2/TRBV6-3	.	TRBJ2-4	.	TGTGCCAGCAGTTACTCCCCTCTCGTGGACATTCAGTACTTC	CASSYSPLVDIQYF
TRBV20-1	.	TRBJ2-1	.	TGCAGTGCTAGTAGCGATGAGCAGTTCTTC	CSASSDEQFF
TRBV9	many	TRBJ2-7	.	TGTGCCAGCAGCGCCGACCTGGGACATGGAACCTACGAGCAGTACTTC	CASSADLGHGTYEQYF
TRBV4-1	few	TRBJ2-1	TRBD2	TGCGCCAGCAGCCTTATCAGCGGGGGGTACAATGAGCAGTTCTTC	CASSLISGGYNEQFF
TRBV11-1	.	TRBJ1-1	TRBD1	TGTGCCAGCAGTCCAGGGACAGGGGAAACTGAAGCTTTCTTT	CASSPGTGETEAFF
TRBV24-1	.	TRBJ1-1	TRBD1	TGTGCCACCAGTGCCCTGGACAGGAATGAAGCTTTCTTT	CATSALDRNEAFF
TRBV11-3	few	TRBJ2-7	.	TGTGCCAGCAGCTCGACAGGTCGGAGCTCCTACGAGCAGTACTTC	CASSSTGRSSYEQYF
TRBV3-1/TRBV3-2	.	TRBJ2-2	TRBD2	TGTGCCAGCAGCCGTGGACTAGCGGGGTTTAACACCGGGGAGCTGTTTTTT	CASSRGLAGFNTGELFF
TRBV6-2/TRBV6-3	.	TRBJ1-5	.	TGTGCCAGCAGTTCCCACACCCGGGGGCAGGGGTGGAGCAATCAGCCCCAGCATTTT	CASSSHTRGQGWSNQPQHF
TRBV18	.	TRBJ1-5	.	TGTGCCACTCGGGCCGAAAATCAGCCCCAGCATTTT	CATRAENQPQHF
TRBV6-5	.	TRBJ1-1	.	TGTGCCAGCAGTTACTCAGGACTGGGCACTGAAGCTTTCTTT	CASSYSGLGTEAFF
TRBV3-1/TRBV3-2	.	TRBJ1-3	.	TGTGCCAGCAGCCAAGAGTCGTGGGGGCTCGGAAACACCATATATTTT	CASSQESWGLGNTIYF
TRBV5-1	.	TRBJ1-1	.	TGCGCCAGCAGCCGGTTGGGTTTGGAAGCTTTCTTT	CASSRLGLEAFF
TRBV6-5	.	TRBJ2-1	TRBD2	TGTGCCAGCAGTCCCCCGGGACTAGCGGGGGGGATCAGATTCTTC	CASSPPGLAGGIRFF
TRBV6-5	.	TRBJ1-1	.	TGTGCCAGCATCCCCACCCCCACACGTGAAGCTTTCTTT	CASIPTPTREAFF
TRBV5-4	.	TRBJ1-2	.	TGTGCCAGCACCTCGGGAGGGCCTGGCTACACCTTC	CASTSGGPGYTF
TRBV15	.	TRBJ1-5	.	TGTGCCACCAGCAAATCGGACAGCGTTAATCAGCCCCAGCATTTT	CATSKSDSVNQPQHF
TRBV24-1	few	TRBJ1-1	.	TGTGCCACCAGTGACCCTGGACAGTTTGAAGCTTTCTTT	CATSDPGQFEAFF
TRBV5-3	.	TRBJ1-1	TRBD1	TGTGCCAGAACCCGGAGGACAGGGACGAACACTGAAGCTTTCTTT	CARTRRTGTNTEAFF
TRBV7-9	.	TRBJ1-1	.	TGTGCCAGCAGCTTACCCACGAACACTGAAGCTTTCTTT	CASSLPTNTEAFF
TRBV27	.	TRBJ2-2	.	TGTGCCAGCAGTACCCAAGGCGGTCTGACCGGGGAGCTGTTTTTT	CASSTQGGLTGELFF
TRBV4-1	.	TRBJ2-1	TRBD2	TGCGCCAGCAGCCCGAGCGGGGGGGCTCCTGTTGAGCAGTTCTTC	CASSPSGGAPVEQFF
TRBV28	.	TRBJ1-5	.	TGTGCCAGCAAAAGGGGAGGCAATCAGCCCCAGCATTTT	CASKRGGNQPQHF
TRBV5-1	.	TRBJ1-1	TRBD1	TGCGCCAGCAGCTCGACAGGGGGCTTAACTGAAGCTTTCTTT	CASSSTGGLTEAFF
TRBV7-3	.	TRBJ1-6	TRBD1	TGTGCCAGCAGCCCACGCCCCCGGGACAGTAATGGGGGTCCCCTCCACTTT	CASSPRPRDSNGGPLHF
TRBV9	once	TRBJ1-1	.	TGTGCCAGCAGCGTAGGGGCTGACAGCTCGTACATGAACACTGAAGCTTTCTTT	CASSVGADSSYMNTEAFF
TRBV7-6	.	TRBJ1-3	TRBD1	TGTGCCAGCAGCTCCGGACAGGAGGGTGGAAACACCATATATTTT	CASSSGQEGGNTIYF
TRBV6-2/TRBV6-3	.	TRBJ1-5	.	TGTGCCAGCAGTTACTCGAGTAGTCTAGTTGCCCAGCCCCAGCATTTT	CASSYSSSLVAQPQHF
TRBV2	.	TRBJ1-1	.	TGTGCCAGCAACCGACAGGACGGCACTGAAGCTTTCTTT	CASNRQDGTEAFF
TRBV3-1/TRBV3-2	.	TRBJ1-2	TRBD1	TGTGCCAGCAGCCAAGGGACAGGAAACTATGGCTACACCTTC	CASSQGTGNYGYTF
TRBV28	once	TRBJ2-6	TRBD1	TGTGCCAGCAGTAGACAGGGGGTTAGCTCTGGGGCCAACGTCCTGACTTTC	CASSRQGVSSGANVLTF
TRBV19	.	TRBJ2-6	.	TGTGCCAGTAGTATGCAGGCCAACGTCCTGACTTTC	CASSMQANVLTF
TRBV18	.	TRBJ1-1	.	TGTGCCAGCTCACCACCCACGACAGGTGAAGCTTTCTTT	CASSPPTTGEAFF
TRBV12-3/TRBV12-4	.	TRBJ2-7	.	TGTGCCAGCAGTTTGTTCGGGGAGCAGTACTTC	CASSLFGEQYF
TRBV7-2	.	TRBJ2-3	.	TGTGCCAGCAGCTCCTCAGATACGCAGTATTTT	CASSSSDTQYF
TRBV28	.	TRBJ2-3	TRBD2	TGTGCCAGCAGTTTAGGGAGACTAGCGGGGGGGTCAGATACGCAGTATTTT	CASSLGRLAGGSDTQYF
TRBV7-7	.	TRBJ2-5	.	TGTGCCATCACCGCCACCTCAAATAGGTTGGGGGAGACCCAGTACTTC	CAITATSNRLGETQYF